One sample yielded the 15 T cell receptor beta chains listed below, sequenced in a study of CD8+ T cells in alopecia areata. The treatment denotes: oral pan-JAK inhibitor, 5-10 mg twice daily. As the sequencing template, cDNA was produced by extracting RNA and reverse transcribing it. Produced via immunoSEQ multiplex PCR; TCRdb's table is partial and in-frame only. Of 150,000 to 200,000 clones detected, roughly 70% appear once; the ten largest clones hold approximately 1.3%. This specimen was CD4+ T cells sorted from blood, taken around week 47, from a patient treated with tofacitinib. These receptors were collected from a human donor with alopecia areata.

The rearrangement joins TRBV9 to TRBJ1-6, with TRBD1 matching over 9 bases. The length of the CDR3 is 15 residues. Germline lookup yields CDR1 SGDLS and CDR2 YYNGEE. V lost 3 bases and J lost 7; bases outside the gene matches: 5. CDR3 residues: CASSEPGTGNSPLHF. CDR3 coding DNA: TGTGCCAGCAGCGAACCCGGGACAGGGAATTCACCCCTCCACTTT.

This clone has a handful of counts. V gene TRBV14 combines with J gene TRBJ2-5, with D unclear. The V gene lost 0 bases and the J gene lost 1 base, with 15 bases spanning the gap. The germline gives CDR1 SGHDN, CDR2 FVKESK. The CDR3 contains 17 residues. The CDR3 sequence is CASSQDLGLVGQETQYF. The CDR3 DNA reads TGTGCCAGCAGCCAAGATCTTGGGCTAGTCGGCCAAGAGACCCAGTACTTC.

J is TRBJ2-3 and V is TRBV7-2, with D tentatively TRBD1 or TRBD2 (5 bases each). The CDR3 has 15 amino acids. V shed 3 bases and J shed 6 bases, with 16 bases lying between them. The germline gives CDR1 SGHTA, CDR2 FQGNSA. CDR3 residues: CASSFSGTKGDTQYF. CDR3 DNA sequence: TGTGCCAGCAGCTTCTCCGGGACCAAAGGGGATACGCAGTATTTT.

This clone was seen a few times. The genes are TRBV30 and TRBJ2-1, with a possible D match to TRBD2 (5 bases). This CDR3 spans 14 amino acids. Trimming removed 8 bases from V and 0 bases from J, with 14 bases in between. The germline CDR1 and CDR2 sequences are GTSNPN and SVGIG (reference sequence). This CDR3 reads CAGSSSFSYNEQFF. In nucleotides, the CDR3 is TGTGCCGGGTCTAGCTCATTCTCCTACAATGAGCAGTTCTTC.

The J gene is TRBJ1-1, the V gene TRBV5-1, with D perhaps TRBD1 (5 bases). V lost 5 bases, J lost 0 bases, and 11 bases lay in between. This CDR3 has 14 residues. Germline V gene sequence: CDR1 SGHRS, CDR2 YFSETQ. CDR3 coding DNA: TGCGCCAGCAGTCATCGGGACTTGAACACTGAAGCTTTCTTT. The encoded protein is CASSHRDLNTEAFF. Drawing the rest from reference TRBV5-1 and TRBJ1-1, the complete variable domain is KAGVTQTPRYLIKTRGQQVTLSCSPISGHRSVSWYQQTPGQGLQFLFEYFSETQRNKGNFPGRFSGRQFSNSRSEMNVSTLELGDSALYLCASSHRDLNTEAFFGQGTRLTVV.

Ten or more counts support this clone. This chain uses TRBV7-2 with TRBJ1-2, with D possibly being TRBD1 (6 bases). The CDR3 loop spans 13 amino acids. V was clipped by 1 base and J by 6 bases, with 9 bases between them. From germline, CDR1 is SGHTA and CDR2 FQGNSA. CDR3 amino acids: CASSLVRGDGYTF. CDR3 in DNA: TGTGCCAGCAGCTTAGTGAGGGGGGATGGCTACACCTTC.

J is TRBJ2-2 and V is TRBV7-7, with TRBD1 identical over 8 bases. The germline CDR1 and CDR2 sequences are SSHAT and FNYEAQ (reference sequence). V shed 6 bases, J shed 4 bases, and the junction held 7 bases outside the gene matches. CDR3 size: 15 residues. The CDR3 nucleotides are TGTGCCAGCAGTCTTGGACAGGGCGGCACCGGGGAGCTGTTTTTT. As protein: CASSLGQGGTGELFF.

The chain is built from TRBV5-6 and TRBJ2-2; 8 bases map to TRBD1. From germline, CDR1 is SGHDT and CDR2 YYEEEE. The CDR3 covers 16 residues. The V segment lost 3 bases and the J segment 1 base; nucleotides outside the gene matches: 5. The CDR3 DNA reads TGTGCCAGCAGCTCGATCGGACAGGGGAACACCGGGGAGCTGTTTTTT. It specifies CASSSIGQGNTGELFF.

The J gene is TRBJ2-5, the V gene TRBV19, with a possible D match to TRBD2 (6 bases). Germline V CDR1 and CDR2: LNHDA, SQIVND (reference sequence). The CDR3 is made up of 13 amino acids. Trimming left V 9 bases short and J 1 base short, with 12 bases between. CDR3 protein: CASALGGQETQYF. Here the CDR3 DNA reads TGTGCCAGCGCCCTGGGGGGCCAAGAGACCCAGTACTTC.

The chain carries TRBV25-1 and TRBJ1-2; 10 bases fit TRBD1. Unmatched junction bases numbered 5, after V lost 5 bases and J lost 5 bases. In germline, CDR1 is MGHDK, CDR2 SYGVNS. This CDR3 has 14 residues. The CDR3 region has the DNA TGTGCCAGCAGTCCGCCGGGACAGGGGTATGGCTACACCTTC. Amino acids: CASSPPGQGYGYTF.

The chain joins TRBV5-1 to TRBJ2-5; D is possibly TRBD1 (6 bases). This CDR3 has 15 residues. The V end lost 1 base, the J end lost 4 bases, and 14 bases lay between the germline ends. CDR1 is SGHRS and CDR2 is YFSETQ in the germline V gene. The CDR3 protein is CASSLTGMVGETQYF. CDR3 coding DNA: TGCGCCAGCAGCTTGACAGGGATGGTCGGAGAGACCCAGTACTTC.

This clone has a handful of counts. The chain couples TRBV2 to TRBJ2-2; TRBD1 might be the D (5 bases). Trimming removed 10 bases at V and 1 base at J, with 16 bases between. CDR1 and CDR2 (germline): SNHLY, FYNNEI. This CDR3 contains 15 residues. In DNA, the CDR3 is TGTGCCACCACTACGTGGCAGGGGAACACCGGGGAGCTGTTTTTT. It codes for CATTTWQGNTGELFF.

The V call is TRBV4-3, the J call TRBJ2-7, with 8 bases lining up with TRBD1. Looked up from germline, CDR1 is LGHNA and CDR2 is YSLEER. The V gene end was trimmed by 4 bases and the J gene end by 5 bases; junction bases not matched to a gene: 4. CDR3 length: 13 residues. CDR3 region: CASSLLQGDEQYF. CDR3 DNA sequence: TGCGCCAGCAGCCTCCTACAGGGGGACGAGCAGTACTTC.

This clone was seen a few times. The chain joins TRBV25-1 to TRBJ1-1; maybe TRBD1 (5 bases). V was shortened by 3 bases and J by 1 base, with 9 bases between the two germline ends. Germline V gives CDR1 MGHDK, CDR2 SYGVNS. CDR3 length: 14 amino acids. CDR3 protein: CASSEGVRNTEAFF. For the CDR3, the DNA is TGTGCCAGCAGTGAGGGGGTTCGGAACACTGAAGCTTTCTTT.

V usage is TRBV7-6 and J usage is TRBJ2-2; weak D call: TRBD1 (6 bases). The V and J ends lost 2 bases and 2 bases respectively, with 12 bases between them. The CDR3 totals 16 residues. From germline, CDR1 is SGHVS and CDR2 FNYEAQ. CDR3 amino acids: CASSLSTGPNTGELFF. DNA for the CDR3: TGTGCCAGCAGCTTATCAACAGGGCCTAACACCGGGGAGCTGTTTTTT.